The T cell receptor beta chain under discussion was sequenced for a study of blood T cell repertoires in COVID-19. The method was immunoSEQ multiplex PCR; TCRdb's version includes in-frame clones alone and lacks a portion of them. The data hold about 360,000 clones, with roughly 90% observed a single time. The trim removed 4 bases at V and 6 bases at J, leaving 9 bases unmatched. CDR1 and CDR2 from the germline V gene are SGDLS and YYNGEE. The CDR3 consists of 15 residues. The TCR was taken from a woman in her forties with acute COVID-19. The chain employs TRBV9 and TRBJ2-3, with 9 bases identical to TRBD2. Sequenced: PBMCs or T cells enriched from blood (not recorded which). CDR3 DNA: TGTGCCAGCAGCCCGAGCGGGGGGCAACGCGATACGCAGTATTTT. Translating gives CASSPSGGQRDTQYF.